The present T cell receptor beta chain was sequenced within a study of OX40 agonist ivuxolimab in advanced cancers. Across the whole study: While on treatment, patients had intravenous ivuxolimab at 0.01 to 10 mg/kg every 2 weeks. Participants averaged approximately 60 years of age (range about 23 to 90) and were roughly 83% male. Study-level results: Circulating CD4+ and CD8+ T cells showed clonal expansion by week 6 at 0.1 to 3.0 mg/kg.

Trimming removed 4 bases from V and 0 bases from J; junction bases left unmatched: 15. Germline V gene sequence: CDR1 SGHTS, CDR2 YDEGEE. CDR3 length: 20 residues. As for this clone: Antigen specificity is unknown.

Using immunoSEQ multiplex PCR, the repertoire was profiled, and TCRdb retains in-frame clones only, with some absent. This table holds tens of thousands of clones, roughly 94% found once. The clonotype comes from an adult with an advanced solid tumor such as melanoma, head and neck, liver or kidney cancer. Sequencing was performed on CD4+ or CD8+ T cells sorted from blood, taken in a trial of the OX40 agonist ivuxolimab. The chain employs TRBV5-8 and TRBJ2-6; 8 bases agree with TRBD1. The CDR3 here is CASSRSPPTGVDSGANVLTF. The CDR3 nucleotides read TGTGCCAGCAGCCGATCACCCCCGACAGGGGTCGACTCTGGGGCCAACGTCCTGACTTTC.